This TCR beta chain was documented in a study of shared clonotypes between healthy human individuals (dated by TCRdb to about 2020). With respect to the entire study: A couple of women and three men aged 18 to 49 years were included in the cohort. For each donor, CD4 naive and CD4 memory were each given three plates, CD8 naive was given two plates, and CD8 memory was given one plate. Different laboratories and diverse techniques were used to prepare libraries and sequence TCR repertoires, to increase sequencing depth and limit assay-specific biases. Between about 0.85 and 9.5 billion PBMCs per donor were obtained by leukapheresis. The study deeply sequenced blood TCR repertoires of about 5 healthy adults to estimate repertoire size and the extent of clonotype sharing between individuals. Points the paper makes about the study in general: Larger estimated clonotype richness was generally found for naive subsets than for memory subsets. Rarefaction of sorted-subset datasets indicated incomplete sequencing despite the large sequencing depth. Pairwise subsampling indicated that sequencing depth was expected to affect the degree of clonotype sharing among donors. Sharing across a few donors was observed for roughly 5% of naive CD4, around 3.5% of naive CD8, over 2% of memory CD4, and roughly 0.4% of memory CD8 clonotypes. Compared with non-shared clonotypes, the clonotypes found in all four sorted-subset donors had higher generation probabilities. Because the study included only a small number of donors, the genetic and exposure-history diversity represented was limited. Only blood was sampled, and tissue TCR repertoires likely differ from those in blood.

The germline V gene sets CDR1 to SNHLY and CDR2 to FYNNEI. The CDR3 runs 17 residues from the cysteine to the phenylalanine. Only the CDR3 portion is preserved as DNA: 51 bases, with reading frame beginning at the first base. Deletion took 1 base off V and 3 bases off J, with a span of 16 bases between the germline ends. CD8 naive samples were obtained by positive selection for CCR7 among CD45RO-negative cells, yielding a CD45RA+CCR7+ population from which TemRA cells were excluded. The donors were healthy, HIV-negative adults with no recently reported acute infections or vaccinations. Only Caucasian adults living in Nashville, Tennessee, USA were represented among the donors. Blood was obtained by leukapheresis, after which PBMCs were separated by Ficoll-Histopaque density gradient centrifugation and cryopreserved in liquid nitrogen vapor phase. Analytical flow cytometry was used to check the purity and quantity of every magnetically sorted T cell population. Genomic DNA was isolated from each sorted fraction and quantified by UV absorbance on a Nanodrop 2000c.

As regards this clone: The clone's antigen remains unknown. Per-base qualities were not stored, and no clone one base away is much larger.

Using the deep immunoSEQ assay, multiplex PCR amplified TCR CDR3 regions from genomic DNA. Extracted genomic DNA from each cell subset was distributed evenly across all wells of several immunoSEQ 96-well plates, and each plate was treated as a replicate. For sorted subsets, each replicate PCR was loaded with 150 to 250 ng genomic DNA, equivalent to about 30,000 T cell genomes. Purified libraries were measured with a Qubit 3.0 fluorometer, size-checked on a Bioanalyzer 2100, and measured again with the KAPA Library Quantification kit. A separate single-read 150-cycle Illumina NextSeq 550 flow cell was used to sequence each immunoSEQ 96-well plate. In the authors' own workflow: The immunoSEQ output contained only junctional sequences without quality scores, so filtering could not match that applied to full-length reads. Sequences were annotated with PyIR, a Python wrapper for IgBLAST v1.9, using IMGT germline references to assign V/J genes and CDR3. Reads were filtered out if the reads had weak V/J assignments (E-value above 1e-6), no CDR3, stop codons, out-of-frame junctions, or ambiguous translated residues. V3J clonotypes were defined as sequences sharing an identical inferred V gene, J gene, and CDR3 amino acid sequence. Percentage overlap between repertoires was calculated by dividing the number of shared unique clonotypes by the size of the smaller repertoire. Three approaches were used to assess repertoire richness: RTK rarefaction, the Chao1 estimator, and Recon v2.1 estimates of unobserved clonotypes. Generation probabilities for all TCRbeta clonotypes obtained by the gDNA method from a handful of donors were computed using OLGA. TCRdb's version of the immuneACCESS table is confined to in-frame rearrangements and falls short of the full clone set. An unresolved V gene accounts for under half of the shortfall where checked; the remainder is of unknown origin. The D gene and trimming were derived from the DNA, and the V and J assignments and clone size from that table. The sample data list about 1,900,000 clones, and roughly 95% of these were observed just once. Clones ranked in the top ten supply roughly 1% of the sample.

Recombination connected TRBV2 to TRBJ1-5; the D gene lacks a confident call. Sequences were obtained from naive CD8+ T cells sorted from blood. Per the publication, the cell subset or site label means: CD45RA+CCR7+. The sequence came from a young man in good health. The CDR3 protein sequence reads: CASSEDLIGPNNQPQHF. The bases are TGTGCCAGCAGTGAAGATCTTATAGGACCGAACAATCAGCCCCAGCATTTT.